Described below is a single T cell receptor beta chain sequence and its context. The antigen is not known. Data came from immunoSEQ multiplex PCR; TCRdb stores just in-frame clones and leaves some out. The table lists 95,000 to 150,000 clones, about 95% of them singletons. CDR1 and CDR2 from the germline V gene are SEHNR and FQNEAQ (reference sequence). CDR3 size: 14 residues. The V gene lost 4 bases and the J gene lost 2 bases, with 12 bases spanning the gap. The data originate from a study of graft-versus-host responses after intestinal transplantation. Study context: Multivisceral, liver-intestinal, or isolated intestinal grafts were transplanted into recipients. Notes on the study in general: Within allografts, high graft-versus-host to host-versus-graft clonal ratios were seen among patients with graft-donor T cell macrochimerism.

The V and J genes are TRBV7-9 and TRBJ2-7; D is undetermined. The sample in question was unstimulated CD8+ T cells sorted from spleen or lymph node cells, obtained before intestinal transplant. This TCR derives from a human donor who received an intestinal transplant. The chain's CDR3 is CASSSQDGPYEQYF. CDR3 bases: TGTGCCAGCAGCTCCCAGGACGGGCCCTACGAGCAGTACTTC. The full variable domain, in which reference TRBV7-9 and TRBJ2-7 provide the parts outside the CDR3, is DTGVSQNPRHKITKRGQNVTFRCDPISEHNRLYWYRQTLGQGPEFLTYFQNEAQLEKSRLLSDRFSAERPKGSFSTLEIQRTEQGDSAMYLCASSSQDGPYEQYFGPGTRLTVT.